This TCR beta chain is from a study of blood T cell repertoires in COVID-19. Using immunoSEQ multiplex PCR, the repertoire was profiled, and TCRdb retains in-frame clones only, with some absent. The sample lists around 57,000 clones; 85% to 90% were seen once. V was pared by 11 bases and J by 1 base, with 5 bases of the junction left unmatched. The CDR3 totals 13 residues. The V gene's germline CDR1 is LNHDA and CDR2 SQIVND (reference sequence). The source of this sequence is a human donor with active COVID-19. The donor label of this sample is uncertain. This chain connects TRBV19 to TRBJ2-7, with TRBD2 identical over 10 bases. Sequenced material: peripheral blood. For the CDR3, the DNA is TGTGCCGTAAGCGGGAGGGGGTCCTACGAGCAGTACTTC. Translated, it gives CAVSGRGSYEQYF.